The clone carrying this T cell receptor beta chain was detected only once. Its target is unknown. This sample was included in a study of blood T cells in healthy people across ages. Study-level points and caveats: Naive CD4+ cells and diversity were both higher in long-lived donors than in aged donors.

The second PCR ran roughly 7 to 12 cycles with a sample-barcoded 5' primer and J-beta primers. TCRdb redid the calling of the 5' RACE reads with MiXCR, one entry per CDR3 protein. The sample contains about 600,000 distinct CDR3 sequences, 40% to 50% of which appear only once. This CDR3 is built from 14 residues. Germline values: CDR1 GTSNPN, CDR2 SVGIG (reference sequence). This chain uses TRBV30 with TRBJ2-4; D is perhaps TRBD1 (5 bases). TRBJ2-7 matches the DNA end more closely, so the J call is doubtful. This TCR was sampled from an elderly man in good health. Sequencing input: blood. In nucleotides, the CDR3 is TGTGCCTGGAGTGTAAGGGGATTTACCTACGAGCAGTACTTC. This translates into CAWSVRGFTYEQYF.